The clone carrying this TCR beta chain was observed at least ten times. What it binds is not known. This sample was taken from a study of early T cells in non-severe SARS-CoV-2 infection. Overall study context: Chains were unpaired, as sequencing was done on bulk RNA from unsorted whole blood.

The CDR3 loop spans 14 amino acids. Trimming cost V 4 bases and J 2 bases, with 12 bases left between them. CDR1 and CDR2 from the germline V gene are SGHTA and FQGNSA. Researchers tagged individual cDNA molecules with unique molecular identifiers. Using its own MiXCR run on the 5' RACE reads, TCRdb lists one record per CDR3 protein. The profile covers tens of thousands of distinct CDR3 sequences, with approximately 12% appearing a single time and more than 5.5% taken by the ten largest. Study results and limitations: VDJdb-based matching was biased toward anti-spike CD8 responses and missed private and CD4 specificities.

This chain uses TRBV7-2 with TRBJ2-7, with D perhaps TRBD1 (5 bases). The TCR originated in an adult who was a healthcare worker with PCR-confirmed SARS-CoV-2 infection or an uninfected control (not recorded which). The sample was whole blood. This CDR3 reads CASSSGHGPYEQYF. The DNA for the CDR3 is TGTGCCAGCAGCTCCGGACACGGACCCTACGAGCAGTACTTC. Together with reference TRBV7-2 and TRBJ2-7, the CDR3 gives the full variable domain: GAGVSQSPSNKVTEKGKDVELRCDPISGHTALYWYRQSLGQGLEFLIYFQGNSAPDKSGLPSDRFSAERTGGSVSTLTIQRTQQEDSAVYLCASSSGHGPYEQYFGPGTRLTVT.